This TCR beta chain was sequenced during a study of post-analysis software for immune sequencing data (dated by TCRdb to the mid-2010s). With regard to the full study: Recorded disease courses included relapsing-remitting, secondary progressive and progressive-relapsing multiple sclerosis, with some patients lacking subtype annotation. Patient repertoires were compared against 11 previously published healthy control repertoires from donors aged 6 to 25 years. A subset of samples was prepared in parallel using single-end sample barcoding, then pooled and co-amplified after Illumina adapter ligation.

Broad study findings and their caveats: The control group was slightly older than the multiple sclerosis patient group. When samples were clustered directly using the F measure, samples prepared in the same batch co-clustered strongly, which prompted a batch-effect correction. Significantly higher frequencies in patients than in controls were found for five or six TRBV segments, including TRBV5-6, TRBV5-1 and TRBV20-1. Multiple sclerosis patients had significantly lower normalized Chao1 diversity than controls, a result that suggests substantial peripheral T-cell clonal expansion.

Taken from the germline V gene, the CDR1 and CDR2 loops are SQVTM and ANQGSEA. Clipping removes 6 bases from V and 0 bases from J, with 3 as the unmatched junction base count. Its CDR3 holds 14 amino acids, cysteine through phenylalanine. CDR3 DNA only is kept here, 42 bases in frame from base 1. The library came from PCR. Instrument on record: Illumina HiSeq 2500. To reduce PCR and sequencing biases, unique molecular identifiers were built into the TCR beta cDNA libraries. Some 500,000 cDNA molecules were obtained for every 1 to 10 million input T cells, so each molecule roughly corresponded to one T cell. The patient libraries were prepared and sequenced using the same protocol as the earlier healthy control dataset. Within a given batch, samples were prepared together, multiplexed and sequenced on the same HiSeq lane. Per the original workflow: Raw barcoded reads were processed with MIGEC, discarding single-read molecular identifier groups before consensus assembly and CDR3 extraction. VDJtools was used for post-analysis of the clonotype tables, and diversity was normalized by down-sampling every dataset to the size of the smallest sample. To correct batch-related cross-sample contamination, repertoire overlap clustering matched CDR3 amino acid sequences but not nucleotide sequences. TCRdb itself trimmed the public reads at Q25 with fastp, ran MiXCR and retained productive beta chains. Here each entry gathers all rows of one CDR3 protein and keeps the most common genes and DNA. These V and J calls are TCRdb output, not the study's own analysis. The sample table lists roughly 800,000 distinct CDR3 sequences, approximately 57% of them with a count of one. Roughly 4.4% of the sample goes to the ten largest clones.

To demonstrate the VDJtools post-analysis software, the study profiled TCR beta repertoires from the peripheral blood of around 13 young patients with multiple sclerosis. The multiple sclerosis patients were children and adolescents ranging in age from roughly 6 to 15 years. Comments on this clonotype: It lacks a known antigen. No base quality values were provided; no much bigger clone lies one nucleotide off.

The rearrangement joined TRBV29-1 to TRBJ2-1; 9 bases in the middle match TRBD2. The TCR comes from a girl under 18 with multiple sclerosis. Sample: blood. The sequence in DNA is TGCAGCGTACTAGCGGGCCCCTCCTACAATGAGCAGTTCTTC. Translation gives CSVLAGPSYNEQFF.